What follows describes a single T cell receptor (beta chain). Source study methods: The assay estimated nucleated cells by amplifying reference gene primers. Repertoires were generated with immunoSEQ multiplex PCR, while TCRdb's copy carries only in-frame clones and drops some. V and J calls and clone size are those listed in that table; D and trimming were worked out from the DNA. The data hold about 24,000 clones, with more than 75% observed a single time. These data belong to a study of blood T cell repertoires in COVID-19. At the level of the study: Collection of acute and convalescent COVID-19 samples took place in the United States, Italy and Spain. PBMCs, B-cell-depleted T cells, or T cells provided the cDNA or gDNA that made up the material.

The receptor's source is a human donor with active COVID-19. The donor label of this sample is uncertain. The source material was peripheral blood.

The CDR3 sequence is CASSYYRVGDTDTQYF. The CDR3 bases are TGTGCCAGCAGTTATTACAGGGTCGGCGACACAGATACGCAGTATTTT. The rearrangement joins TRBV6-5 to TRBJ2-3; D might be TRBD1 (6 bases). Germline V CDR1 and CDR2: MNHEY, SVGAGI. The CDR3 consists of 16 residues. V dropped 3 bases and J dropped 2 bases, with 15 bases sitting between them.